This T cell receptor (beta chain) emerged from a study of blood T cell repertoires in COVID-19. Study at large: The samples span acute and convalescent COVID-19 from the United States, Italy and Spain. PBMCs, B-cell-depleted T cells, or T cells were the source of the cDNA or gDNA that made up the material.

This clone was picked up one time. Distinct nucleotide sequences in the sample also encode this CDR3. Germline V gene sequence: CDR1 SGHRS, CDR2 YFSETQ. The CDR3 has 14 amino acids. V was pared by 4 bases and J by 1 base, with 2 bases of the junction left unmatched. Method: immunoSEQ multiplex PCR; TCRdb's copy keeps in-frame clones and lacks some. The sample records some 320,000 clones, approximately 89% being singletons. The sequenced sample consisted of peripheral blood. The TCR originated in a woman in her fifties or sixties who had recovered from COVID-19. V and J are TRBV5-1 and TRBJ2-3; 8 nucleotides agree with TRBD1. As DNA, the CDR3 is TGCGCCAGCAGCCCAGGGGGCGGCACAGATACGCAGTATTTT. As protein: CASSPGGGTDTQYF.